A selection of T cell receptor beta chains follows, all from one sample in a study of T cell responses to AZD1222 COVID-19 vaccine. The method was immunoSEQ multiplex PCR; TCRdb's version includes in-frame clones alone and lacks a portion of them. The repertoire holds roughly 120,000 clones, with roughly 85% as singletons. The input for sequencing was peripheral blood, taken on day 0 of AZD1222 vaccination. The receptors come from an adult in good health. Both conserved end residues are part of each CDR3. The D gene is left open where the match is weak. Expanded clones are given a class, and other clones once, few, many or no size at all.

j_call v_call d_call cdr3_length clone_size cdr3_aa cdr3_nt
TRBJ1-6 TRBV6-6 NA 19 once CASSLLRFDPGGGNSPLHF TGTGCCAGCAGTCTCCTGCGATTTGACCCCGGCGGTGGGAATTCACCCCTCCACTTT
TRBJ1-6 TRBV2 NA 15 NA CASSEGSGDGSPLHF TGTGCCAGCAGTGAAGGTTCAGGGGACGGCTCACCCCTCCACTTT
TRBJ2-3 TRBV11-3 TRBD1 15 once CASSFGQGRADTQYF TGTGCCAGCAGCTTTGGACAGGGGAGGGCAGATACGCAGTATTTT
TRBJ2-3 TRBV9 NA 15 NA CASSEGGTRTDTQYF TGTGCCAGCAGCGAGGGGGGGACTCGCACAGATACGCAGTATTTT
TRBJ2-7 TRBV30 NA 12 NA CAWSRQGYEQYF TGTGCCTGGAGTCGCCAGGGTTACGAGCAGTACTTC
TRBJ1-2 TRBV9 NA 12 once CASSVVQGGYTF TGTGCCAGCAGCGTAGTGCAGGGTGGCTACACCTTC
TRBJ2-7 TRBV29-1 TRBD2 14 once CSVQHASGPSEQYF TGCAGCGTGCAACACGCTAGCGGGCCGAGCGAGCAGTACTTC
TRBJ1-1 TRBV5-6 TRBD1 14 once CASSYRDRLPEAFF TGTGCCAGCAGCTACCGGGACAGACTGCCTGAAGCTTTCTTT
TRBJ2-1 TRBV7-2 NA 14 NA CASSLGRDPNEQFF TGTGCCAGCAGCTTAGGACGGGACCCCAATGAGCAGTTCTTC
TRBJ2-2 TRBV5-1 TRBD2 14 NA CASSPGLAGGELFF TGCGCCAGCAGCCCGGGACTAGCGGGCGGGGAGCTGTTTTTT
TRBJ2-7 TRBV27 NA 12 NA CASSTGIYEQYF TGTGCCAGCAGTACAGGGATCTACGAGCAGTACTTC
TRBJ1-5 TRBV7-2 NA 17 NA CASSFPKGIAQGVPQHF TGTGCCAGCAGCTTCCCAAAGGGAATCGCCCAGGGTGTGCCCCAGCATTTT
TRBJ1-2 TRBV29-1 NA 13 NA CSVAPRNNYGYTF TGCAGCGTTGCGCCTAGGAACAACTATGGCTACACCTTC
TRBJ1-6 TRBV11-2 NA 15 NA CASSLVRRNNSPLHF TGTGCCAGCAGCTTAGTACGGAGGAATAATTCACCCCTCCACTTT
TRBJ2-1 TRBV6-1 NA 11 once CASSEVIKQFF TGTGCCAGCAGTGAAGTGATAAAGCAGTTCTTC
TRBJ2-1 TRBV6-5 TRBD2 16 NA CASSYSGTSGMWEQFF TGTGCCAGCAGTTACTCCGGGACTAGCGGGATGTGGGAGCAGTTCTTC
TRBJ2-1 TRBV7-3 NA 12 NA CASSLMGQEQFF TGTGCCAGCAGCTTAATGGGTCAGGAGCAGTTCTTC
TRBJ2-7 TRBV7-3 TRBD1 15 NA CASSLIKGQTYEQYF TGTGCCAGCAGCTTAATCAAGGGACAGACCTACGAGCAGTACTTC
TRBJ1-6 TRBV5-4 NA 16 NA CASSPLGGGGNSPLHF TGTGCCAGCAGCCCTCTGGGGGGGGGCGGAAATTCACCCCTCCACTTT
TRBJ1-1 TRBV27 NA 15 few CASSYQGRRDTEAFF TGTGCCAGCAGTTACCAGGGTCGGCGCGACACTGAAGCTTTCTTT
TRBJ2-2 TRBV28 NA 13 NA CASYISNTGELFF TGTGCCAGCTATATCTCTAATACAGGGGAGCTGTTTTTT
TRBJ1-4 TRBV5-4 NA 17 NA CASSLTLLQGANEKLFF TGTGCCAGCAGCTTGACCCTTCTACAGGGAGCAAATGAAAAACTGTTTTTT
TRBJ1-2 TRBV6-1 NA 14 NA CASSEMFRVNGYTF TGTGCCAGCAGTGAAATGTTCAGGGTAAACGGCTACACCTTC
TRBJ1-2 TRBV11-3 NA 13 NA CASSLEGVSGYTF TGTGCCAGCAGCTTAGAGGGGGTGAGCGGCTACACCTTC
TRBJ1-1 TRBV19 TRBD1 15 NA CASSERQGTNTEAFF TGTGCCAGTAGTGAAAGACAGGGGACGAACACTGAAGCTTTCTTT
TRBJ2-7 TRBV5-1 NA 12 NA CASSLEWDEQYF TGCGCCAGCAGCTTGGAATGGGACGAGCAGTACTTC
TRBJ2-7 TRBV7-9 NA 16 NA CASSLSSSADAYEQYF TGTGCCAGCAGCTTAAGTTCCTCAGCGGATGCCTACGAGCAGTACTTC
TRBJ2-2 TRBV2 TRBD1 16 NA CASSEGRGQGTGELFF TGTGCCAGCAGTGAAGGCAGGGGGCAAGGCACCGGGGAGCTGTTTTTT
TRBJ2-5 TRBV4-1 NA 12 NA CASSPPFETQYF TGCGCCAGCAGCCCCCCGTTTGAGACCCAGTACTTC
TRBJ1-1 TRBV11-3 NA 13 NA CASSVLENTEAFF TGTGCCAGCAGCGTACTCGAGAACACTGAAGCTTTCTTT
TRBJ1-2 TRBV6-2/TRBV6-3 NA 15 NA CASSYSAGSNYGYTF TGTGCCAGCAGTTACTCAGCCGGGAGCAACTATGGCTACACCTTC
TRBJ2-7 TRBV13 NA 14 NA CASTGSQDSYEQYF TGTGCCAGCACAGGTAGTCAGGACTCCTACGAGCAGTACTTC
TRBJ1-2 TRBV11-2 TRBD1 15 NA CASSLGPGGQYGYTF TGTGCCAGCAGCTTAGGGCCAGGGGGCCAATATGGCTACACCTTC
TRBJ2-3 TRBV24-1 TRBD2 16 NA CATSETGTSGSNTQYF TGTGCCACCAGTGAGACCGGGACTAGCGGGAGTAATACGCAGTATTTT
TRBJ1-2 TRBV19 TRBD1 13 NA CASSPRQGDGYTF TGTGCCAGTAGTCCCCGACAGGGGGATGGCTACACCTTC
TRBJ2-1 TRBV11-3 NA 15 NA CASSLQGFSYNEQFF TGTGCCAGCAGCTTACAGGGGTTCTCCTACAATGAGCAGTTCTTC
TRBJ1-2 TRBV19 TRBD1 14 NA CASSWWDRTYGYTF TGTGCCAGTAGCTGGTGGGACAGGACCTATGGCTACACCTTC
TRBJ1-3 TRBV18 NA 12 NA CASSPDRNTIYF TGTGCCAGCTCACCGGACCGAAACACCATATATTTT
TRBJ1-3 TRBV4-1 NA 15 NA CASSQEFFSGNTIYF TGCGCCAGCAGCCAAGAATTTTTCTCTGGAAACACCATATATTTT
TRBJ2-1 TRBV11-3 NA 16 NA CASSLIPLSSYNEQFF TGTGCCAGCAGCTTAATACCCCTGAGCTCCTACAATGAGCAGTTCTTC
TRBJ1-2 TRBV3-1/TRBV3-2 NA 14 NA CASTKGQTSFRYTF TGTGCCAGCACCAAAGGCCAGACCTCTTTCCGCTACACCTTC
TRBJ1-1 TRBV19 NA 13 NA CASSIGAGSEAFF TGTGCCAGTAGTATTGGGGCAGGTTCTGAAGCTTTCTTT
TRBJ2-6 TRBV7-3 NA 18 NA CASSSRDSSRSGANVLTF TGTGCCAGCAGTTCCCGGGACTCAAGTCGCTCTGGGGCCAACGTCCTGACTTTC
TRBJ1-2 TRBV5-4 NA 14 NA CASSLWQLNYGYTF TGTGCCAGCAGCTTGTGGCAGCTCAACTATGGCTACACCTTC
TRBJ2-7 TRBV11-2 NA 14 NA CASSSRVLSYEQYF TGTGCCAGCAGCTCCAGGGTCCTCTCCTACGAGCAGTACTTC
TRBJ2-3 TRBV27 NA 14 NA CASFETGSTDTQYF TGTGCCAGCTTTGAGACAGGCAGCACAGATACGCAGTATTTT
TRBJ2-3 TRBV11-1 NA 11 NA CASRLGTTQYF TGTGCCAGCAGGTTGGGCACGACGCAGTATTTT
TRBJ1-2 TRBV20-1 NA 13 NA CSASSDSNYGYTF TGCAGTGCTAGTTCGGACAGCAACTATGGCTACACCTTC
TRBJ2-7 TRBV10-3 NA 13 NA CAISGGGTYEQYF TGTGCCATCAGTGGCGGGGGCACCTACGAGCAGTACTTC
TRBJ1-1 TRBV12-5 NA 13 NA CASGEQGSTEAFF TGTGCTAGTGGTGAACAGGGTAGCACTGAAGCTTTCTTT
TRBJ2-3 TRBV11-1 NA 15 NA CASSLYDRPTDTQYF TGTGCCAGCAGCTTATATGACAGGCCCACAGATACGCAGTATTTT
TRBJ2-7 TRBV19 NA 14 NA CASRQQGSSYEQYF TGTGCCAGTAGGCAACAGGGTAGCTCCTACGAGCAGTACTTC
TRBJ1-2 TRBV3-1/TRBV3-2 TRBD1 15 NA CASSQDLGGPYGYTF TGTGCCAGCAGCCAAGATCTAGGGGGCCCCTATGGCTACACCTTC